The sequence of this T cell receptor beta chain was determined in a study of blood T cell repertoires in COVID-19. On the study more broadly: Researchers got acute and convalescent COVID-19 samples from the United States, Italy and Spain. T cells, B-cell-depleted T cells, or PBMCs provided the cDNA or gDNA that served as material.

Patients of the Seattle cohort, enrolled during active infection, were followed longitudinally. With 1 base clipped from V and 11 bases from J, the junction kept 8 bases outside the gene matches. CDR3 size: 14 residues. CDR1 is LGHDT and CDR2 is YNNKEL in the germline V gene (reference sequence). Methods used by the authors: Amplification from reference gene primers served as the basis for estimated nucleated cell counts. Some clones are missing from TCRdb's copy, which holds only in-frame ones; the method was immunoSEQ multiplex PCR. V, J and clone size derive from that table, while D and trimming were established from the DNA sequence. This table has approximately 97,000 clones, around 88% appearing once.

This TCR derives from a middle-aged man with COVID-19, enrolled during active disease. V gene TRBV3-1 (or the pseudogene TRBV3-2) combines with J gene TRBJ1-1; 9 bases align to TRBD1. Sequencing was done on a sample of peripheral blood. The CDR3 here is CASSQAGQGSHAFF. The CDR3 nucleotides read TGTGCCAGCAGCCAAGCTGGACAGGGGAGTCATGCTTTCTTT.